These 32 T cell receptor beta chains came from one sample sequenced in a study of shared clonotypes between healthy human individuals. Profiling relied on immunoSEQ multiplex PCR, and the TCRdb table lists in-frame clones only, not all of them. Counted here are 100,000 or so clones, approximately 70% occurring once; the ten biggest clones make up 24%. Sequencing used memory CD8+ T cells sorted from blood. Subset described: CD45RO+ cells pooled with CCR7-negative TemRA cells. These receptors were collected from a woman in her twenties or thirties in good health.

V gene TRBV28 combines with J gene TRBJ2-7, with 8 bases that match TRBD1. Germline V gives CDR1 MDHEN, CDR2 SYDVKM. This CDR3 has 12 amino acids. The V segment lost 8 bases and the J segment 6 bases; nucleotides outside the gene matches: 6. The CDR3 spells CASGTGGPEQYF. CDR3 DNA: TGTGCCAGCGGGACAGGCGGTCCCGAGCAGTACTTC.

This clone was detected a few times. The chain uses TRBV15 and TRBJ2-1, with TRBD1 identical over 7 bases. Germline V lookup: CDR1 LNHNV, CDR2 YYDKDF (reference sequence). V shed 0 bases and J 1 base; nucleotides not matched to a gene: 0. CDR3 length: 15 residues. CDR3 bases: TGTGCCACCAGCAGAGAGACAGGGTCCTACAATGAGCAGTTCTTC. Amino acid sequence: CATSRETGSYNEQFF. The whole variable domain, remainder taken from reference TRBV15 and TRBJ2-1, is DAMVIQNPRYQVTQFGKPVTLSCSQTLNHNVMYWYQQKSSQAPKLLFHYYDKDFNNEADTPDNFQSRRPNTSFCFLDIRSPGLGDTAMYLCATSRETGSYNEQFFGPGTRLTVL.

V is TRBV25-1 and J is TRBJ2-7; D is tentatively TRBD1 or TRBD2 (5 bases each). Trimming cost V 4 bases and J 3 bases, with 13 bases left between them. Germline loops: CDR1 MGHDK, CDR2 SYGVNS. This CDR3 has 14 residues. The DNA of the CDR3 is TGTGCCAGCAGTGGCCAGGGACCGCGCTACGAGCAGTACTTC. Translation gives CASSGQGPRYEQYF.

This clone has a handful of counts. This sequence joins TRBV20-1 and TRBJ1-2; no clear D. This CDR3 comprises 10 residues. Germline assignment: CDR1 DFQATT and CDR2 SNEGSKA (reference sequence). Trimming left V 4 bases short and J 4 bases short, with 4 bases between. CDR3 residues: CSAIGYGYTF. The DNA for the CDR3 is TGCAGTGCTATTGGCTATGGCTACACCTTC.

The chain uses TRBV11-2 and TRBJ2-6; D remains ambiguous. This CDR3 spans 18 amino acids. V lost 1 base to trimming and J lost 0 bases, with 13 bases between them. The V gene's germline CDR1 is SGHAT and CDR2 FQNNGV. CDR3 in amino acids: CASSLGAKTSSGANVLTF. The CDR3 nucleotides read TGTGCCAGCAGCTTAGGGGCCAAAACCAGCTCTGGGGCCAACGTCCTGACTTTC.

Only one count was recorded for this clone. The rearrangement joins TRBV6-1 to TRBJ1-2; perhaps TRBD1 as D (6 bases). From germline, CDR1 is MNHNS and CDR2 SASEGT. The CDR3 loop spans 15 amino acids. Trimming removed 2 bases from V and 9 bases from J, with 19 bases in between. The CDR3 reads CASSENQQGASSYTF. In nucleotides, the CDR3 is TGTGCCAGCAGTGAAAACCAACAGGGAGCCTCGAGCTACACCTTC.

V usage is TRBV5-1 and J usage is TRBJ2-3; maybe TRBD1 (6 bases). The CDR3 runs 15 residues. From germline, CDR1 is SGHRS and CDR2 YFSETQ. The ends were cut back, 4 bases at V and 2 bases at J, with 14 bases in the middle. The CDR3 spells CASSGNRDNTDTQYF. In DNA, the CDR3 is TGCGCCAGCAGCGGTAACCGGGACAACACAGATACGCAGTATTTT.

Only a few counts were recorded for this clone. The chain couples TRBV4-1 to TRBJ2-5, with D perhaps TRBD1 or TRBD2 (5 bases each). The J call may not be correct, given that the DNA end is closer to TRBJ2-7. Germline CDR1 reads MGHRA; CDR2 reads YSYEKL. This CDR3 spans 14 amino acids. The CDR3 is CASSQSPLGDEQYF. The CDR3 DNA follows: TGCGCCAGCAGCCAATCCCCCTTGGGGGACGAGCAGTACTTC.

The J gene is TRBJ2-3, the V gene TRBV4-1, with D possibly being TRBD2 (6 bases). The CDR3 extends over 17 amino acids. The V and J ends lost 1 base and 3 bases respectively, with 17 bases between them. The germline CDR1 and CDR2 sequences are MGHRA and YSYEKL. The CDR3 spells CASSQVFRTKTTDTQYF. CDR3 sequence (DNA): TGCGCCAGCAGCCAAGTATTCAGGACTAAAACGACAGATACGCAGTATTTT.

This clone has ten or more counts. This chain connects TRBV6-4 to TRBJ2-6, with D perhaps matching TRBD1 or TRBD2 (5 bases each). The CDR3 extends over 16 amino acids. CDR1 is MRHNA and CDR2 is SNTAGT in the germline V gene. The ends were cut back, 2 bases at V and 0 bases at J, with 8 bases in the middle. The CDR3 here is CASSDGGRSGANVLTF. CDR3 coding DNA: TGTGCCAGCAGTGACGGGGGACGCTCTGGGGCCAACGTCCTGACTTTC.

This clone was detected many times. The sample has other DNA sequences that encode this CDR3 too. This sequence joins TRBV5-4 and TRBJ1-1; D not resolved. Trimming took off 4 bases at V and 2 bases at J, with 3 bases between the two ends. The CDR3 loop spans 11 amino acids. Germline V gene lookup returns CDR1 SGHNT and CDR2 YYREEE (reference sequence). The CDR3 sequence: CASSLNTEAFF. The CDR3 nucleotides read TGTGCCAGCAGCCTTAACACTGAAGCTTTCTTT.

This clone was seen more than once but under ten times. The V and J genes are TRBV7-9 and TRBJ2-4; 9 nucleotides match TRBD1. The CDR3 is 12 residues long. V lost 4 bases and J lost 8; bases outside the gene matches: 0. Germline CDR1 reads SEHNR; CDR2 reads FQNEAQ (reference sequence). The CDR3 is CASSWDRDIQYF. The CDR3 DNA follows: TGTGCCAGCAGCTGGGACAGGGACATTCAGTACTTC.

Only a few counts were recorded for this clone. This chain joins TRBV6-1 and TRBJ2-2; TRBD1 matches at 9 bases. CDR3 size: 15 residues. Germline loops: CDR1 MNHNS, CDR2 SASEGT. J gave up 3 bases and V 10 bases, and 9 bases lay outside the gene matches. The chain's CDR3 is CATLLGQGDTGELFF. CDR3 DNA sequence: TGTGCCACCTTGTTGGGACAGGGTGACACCGGGGAGCTGTTTTTT.

The chain employs TRBV6-4 and TRBJ2-3; 11 bases align to TRBD2. Germline V gene data show CDR1 as MRHNA and CDR2 as SNTAGT. CDR3 length: 14 amino acids. The V segment lost 5 bases and the J segment 6 bases; nucleotides outside the gene matches: 4. The CDR3 loop is CASSYTSGSDTQYF. For the CDR3, the DNA is TGTGCCAGCAGTTACACTAGCGGGAGCGATACGCAGTATTTT.

In this sample, this clone turned up once. The CDR3 DNA is TGTGCCAGCAGCTCTTACGGGGCCGATTTCGGGTACGAGCAGTACTTC. This translates into CASSSYGADFGYEQYF. V gene TRBV5-6 combines with J gene TRBJ2-7; D may match TRBD1 or TRBD2 (5 bases each). Between the trimmed V and J ends, which lost 3 bases and 4 bases, there was a span of 20 bases. The CDR3 sequence is 16 residues long. Germline V gene lookup returns CDR1 SGHDT and CDR2 YYEEEE.

V and J are TRBV6-1 and TRBJ1-5; weak D call: TRBD1 (5 bases). Per germline, CDR1 MNHNS and CDR2 SASEGT. This CDR3 contains 15 residues. V was clipped by 3 bases and J by 4 bases, with 13 bases between them. The CDR3 loop is CASSELAGFNQPQHF. The CDR3 DNA reads TGTGCCAGCAGTGAGTTGGCAGGGTTTAATCAGCCCCAGCATTTT.

The gene calls are TRBV27 and TRBJ1-3, with D tentatively TRBD1 (6 bases). The germline V gene encodes CDR1 MNHEY and CDR2 SMNVEV (reference sequence). This CDR3 contains 15 residues. Trimming stripped 2 bases from V and 4 bases from J, with 12 bases between. The CDR3 coding sequence is TGTGCCAGCAGTTTAGTCTTGGGGGCCGGAAACACCATATATTTT. Protein sequence: CASSLVLGAGNTIYF.

The chain carries TRBV10-3 and TRBJ2-7; TRBD2 matches 8 bases. Losses at the gene ends were 10 bases for V and 2 bases for J; bases not matched to a gene: 7. The CDR3 has 13 amino acids. Germline assignment: CDR1 ENHRY and CDR2 SYGVKD. CDR3 in amino acids: CATGGAGPYEQYF. CDR3 bases: TGTGCCACCGGGGGGGCAGGTCCCTACGAGCAGTACTTC.

The table lists this clone with many counts. The chain joins TRBV4-1 to TRBJ1-2, with D unresolved. Trimming took off 1 base at V and 0 bases at J, with 12 bases between the two ends. Looked up from germline, CDR1 is MGHRA and CDR2 is YSYEKL. CDR3 length equals 16 residues. CDR3 sequence (DNA): TGCGCCAGCAGCCAAGTTTGGGCGAGCCCTAACTATGGCTACACCTTC. Its translation is CASSQVWASPNYGYTF.

The chain carries TRBV25-1 and TRBJ2-5, with 13 bases aligning to TRBD2. The DNA end is more similar to TRBJ2-7, so the J call may be wrong. The germline V gene has CDR1 MGHDK and CDR2 SYGVNS. The CDR3 is 18 residues long. The CDR3 nucleotides are TGTGCCAGCAGTGAATCCAAGACTAGCGGGAGGAATACCTACGAGCAGTACTTC. This sequence encodes CASSESKTSGRNTYEQYF.

The rearrangement joins TRBV25-1 to TRBJ2-7; the D is unclear. The CDR3 runs to 12 residues. Trimming pared 0 bases from V and 7 bases from J, leaving 7 bases between. Germline-derived CDR1 and CDR2 are MGHDK and SYGVNS. CDR3 loop: CASSEYSREQYF. CDR3 bases: TGTGCCAGCAGTGAATATAGCCGGGAGCAGTACTTC.

The chain is built from TRBV14 and TRBJ2-7; 11 bases line up with TRBD2. From germline, CDR1 is SGHDN and CDR2 FVKESK. The CDR3 covers 17 residues. Trimming cost V 0 bases and J 2 bases; bases outside gene matches: 6. The DNA for the CDR3 is TGTGCCAGCAGCCAAGATTGGCTAGCGGGAGGTACCTACGAGCAGTACTTC. Its protein product is CASSQDWLAGGTYEQYF.

The chain combines TRBV28 with TRBJ2-7; 9 bases line up with TRBD1. Germline trimming cut 3 bases from V and 6 bases from J; bases unmatched to any gene: 0. The CDR3 is 12 amino acids. From germline, CDR1 is MDHEN and CDR2 SYDVKM. CDR3: CASSLTGGEQYF. The CDR3 nucleotides are TGTGCCAGCAGTTTGACAGGGGGCGAGCAGTACTTC.

V is TRBV6-5 and J is TRBJ2-7, with D perhaps matching TRBD2 (6 bases). The CDR3 extends over 15 amino acids. Germline V gene data show CDR1 as MNHEY and CDR2 as SVGAGI. The V end lost 0 bases, the J end lost 6 bases, and 15 bases lay between the germline ends. DNA of the CDR3: TGTGCCAGCAGTTACTCTGCGGGGCATCGTTTCGAGCAGTACTTC. Translating it yields CASSYSAGHRFEQYF.

This clone has a handful of counts. The chain links TRBV4-1 to TRBJ2-3; tentatively, D is TRBD2 (6 bases). This CDR3 region has 11 residues. Trimming shortened V by 3 bases and J by 14 bases, and 12 bases separated the two germline ends. Germline V gene data show CDR1 as MGHRA and CDR2 as YSYEKL. CDR3 in DNA: TGCGCCAGCAGCCAGGGCGGGGTAAGGTATTTT. Encoded protein: CASSQGGVRYF.

There are many counts of this clone. Other DNA sequences of this sample code for an identical CDR3. V is TRBV5-6 and J is TRBJ1-1; D gene ambiguous. V lost 0 bases and J 1 base, leaving 4 bases between the germline ends. The germline gives CDR1 SGHDT, CDR2 YYEEEE. This CDR3 is built from 13 residues. The CDR3 bases are TGTGCCAGCAGCTTGGGGGGGAACACTGAAGCTTTCTTT. Protein product: CASSLGGNTEAFF.

The gene calls are TRBV28 and TRBJ2-1; 9 nucleotides align to TRBD2. The V gene's germline CDR1 is MDHEN and CDR2 SYDVKM. Trimming removed 5 bases from V and 3 bases from J; junction bases left unmatched: 11. CDR3 length: 17 amino acids. The CDR3 reads CASSGGYSGRNYNEQFF. In nucleotides, the CDR3 is TGTGCCAGCAGTGGGGGATATAGCGGGAGAAACTACAATGAGCAGTTCTTC.

The genes are TRBV27 and TRBJ2-2, with 8 positions matching TRBD2. The length of the CDR3 is 17 residues. CDR1 and CDR2 (germline): MNHEY, SMNVEV (reference sequence). V shed 8 bases, J shed 4 bases, and the junction held 15 bases outside the gene matches. CDR3 in amino acids: CASCLPGGTPITGELFF. CDR3 DNA: TGTGCCAGCTGCCTGCCGGGGGGGACACCCATCACCGGGGAGCTGTTTTTT.

The gene calls are TRBV7-6 and TRBJ2-7, with 7 bases aligning to TRBD1. Germline trimming cut 3 bases from V and 0 bases from J; bases unmatched to any gene: 8. The CDR3 is 16 amino acids. The V gene's germline CDR1 is SGHVS and CDR2 FNYEAQ. The CDR3 DNA follows: TGTGCCAGCAGCTTGGCCGGGGACAGCTTCTCCTACGAGCAGTACTTC. It encodes CASSLAGDSFSYEQYF.

The chain links TRBV5-1 to TRBJ2-7, with 7 bases lining up with TRBD1. Germline-derived CDR1 and CDR2 are SGHRS and YFSETQ. This CDR3 contains 14 residues. V lost 2 bases to trimming and J lost 3 bases; unmatched junction nucleotides: 5. The DNA of the CDR3 is TGCGCCAGCAGCTTAAGGGACAGAATCTACGAGCAGTACTTC. The encoded protein is CASSLRDRIYEQYF. Drawing the rest from reference TRBV5-1 and TRBJ2-7, the complete variable domain is KAGVTQTPRYLIKTRGQQVTLSCSPISGHRSVSWYQQTPGQGLQFLFEYFSETQRNKGNFPGRFSGRQFSNSRSEMNVSTLELGDSALYLCASSLRDRIYEQYFGPGTRLTVT.

The chain links TRBV5-1 to TRBJ1-1, with D possibly being TRBD1 (5 bases). V lost 0 bases and J lost 1, with 10 bases in between. The CDR3 sequence is 15 residues long. Germline V CDR1 and CDR2: SGHRS, YFSETQ. CDR3 coding DNA: TGCGCCAGCAGCTTGGGGACAAACGGGAACACTGAAGCTTTCTTT. Protein sequence: CASSLGTNGNTEAFF.

V and J are TRBV27 and TRBJ1-1; 7 nucleotides line up with TRBD1. V was pared by 5 bases and J by 6 bases, with 3 bases of the junction left unmatched. Germline CDR1 MNHEY, CDR2 SMNVEV (reference sequence). The CDR3 length is 12 residues. CDR3 DNA sequence: TGTGCCAGCAGTCTCCAGGGGGCTGAAGCTTTCTTT. This gives the protein CASSLQGAEAFF.